Below are 5 T cell receptor beta chains sequenced from a single sample in a study of blood T cell repertoires in COVID-19. Assay used: immunoSEQ multiplex PCR; TCRdb lists only in-frame clones, some missing. Here the sample spans 140,000 to 150,000 clones, approximately 89% being singletons. Material: peripheral blood. The source of these receptors is a man in his sixties with active or convalescent COVID-19.

This clone was detected only once. This chain connects TRBV20-1 to TRBJ2-3; no firm D call. The CDR3 covers 15 residues. V lost 6 bases to trimming and J lost 3 bases, with 19 bases between them. The germline V gene encodes CDR1 DFQATT and CDR2 SNEGSKA (reference sequence). In DNA, the CDR3 is TGCAGTGCAAGTTACCCTAAGACTCCTACAGATACGCAGTATTTT. Amino acid sequence: CSASYPKTPTDTQYF.

The table lists this clone with a count of one. The V call is TRBV5-4, the J call TRBJ1-1, with D perhaps matching TRBD1 (5 bases). This CDR3 is 14 amino acids long. Trimming took 4 bases from V and 7 from J, leaving 17 bases between them. CDR1 is SGHNT and CDR2 is YYREEE in the germline V gene (reference sequence). Written as DNA, the CDR3 is TGTGCCAGCAGCCCGGGGGGAGGGCTGGTTGAAGCTTTCTTT. Amino acids: CASSPGGGLVEAFF.

This sequence joins TRBV6-6 and TRBJ2-7, with 7 bases matching TRBD1. The junction had 7 bases not matched to a gene; V was cut back by 6 bases and J by 2 bases. Germline CDR1 is MNHNY and CDR2 is SVGAGI (reference sequence). This CDR3 is 14 amino acids long. As DNA, the CDR3 is TGTGCCAGCAGAACAACGGGACAGACCTACGAGCAGTACTTC. Residues: CASRTTGQTYEQYF.

This rearrangement joins TRBV5-1 to TRBJ2-7; 9 bases agree with TRBD2. The CDR3 runs to 16 residues. The ends lost 4 bases at V and 5 bases at J; junction bases unmatched: 13. Germline CDR1 and CDR2: SGHRS and YFSETQ. The chain's CDR3 is CASSPQGGGRANEQYF. In DNA form, the CDR3 reads TGCGCCAGCAGCCCTCAGGGTGGCGGGAGGGCCAACGAGCAGTACTTC.

The chain links TRBV5-1 to TRBJ2-7; 7 nucleotides match TRBD1. The CDR3 is 13 amino acids. The germline gives CDR1 SGHRS, CDR2 YFSETQ. J was trimmed by 5 bases and V by 3 bases; bases with no gene match: 5. The CDR3 coding sequence is TGCGCCAGCAGCTCCAACAGGGGACACGAGCAGTACTTC. It encodes CASSSNRGHEQYF.